Here is one T cell receptor (beta chain) with its context. In the original workflow: Reference gene primer amplification in the assay estimated nucleated cell counts. Profiling relied on immunoSEQ multiplex PCR, and the TCRdb table lists in-frame clones only, not all of them. That table gives V, J and clone size, and the DNA gave D and trimming. The sample consists of about 150,000 clones, roughly 82% of them appearing once. This CDR3 has 14 amino acids. The germline V gene has CDR1 MGHRA and CDR2 YSYEKL. Trimming pared 1 base from V and 1 base from J, leaving 7 bases between. The data were obtained in a study of blood T cell repertoires in COVID-19. Study-level information: Donors in the United States, Italy and Spain gave samples during acute or convalescent COVID-19. From T cells, B-cell-depleted T cells, or PBMCs came the material, which was cDNA or gDNA.

The chain is built from TRBV4-1 and TRBJ1-1; unclear D gene. Sequencing input: peripheral blood. The TCR was taken from a woman between 45 and 65 years old in a cohort sampled during active or convalescent COVID-19. The CDR3 bases are TGCGCCAGCAGCCAAGCAGTGGCGAACACTGAAGCTTTCTTT. Translating it yields CASSQAVANTEAFF.